This T cell receptor beta chain was captured in a study of beta chain features in type 1 diabetes. About the study: The study found patients and healthy donors alike in age, gender and cell yields.

The CDR3 has 14 amino acids. Per germline, CDR1 SEHNR and CDR2 FQNEAQ (reference sequence). J gave up 6 bases and V 2 bases, and 6 bases lay outside the gene matches. Study-wide findings and caveats: People with Type 1 diabetes carried modestly yet significantly shorter TCRB CDR3s in all four CD4+ subsets.

Each population that was sorted was more than 95% pure. Reverse transcription of all isolated RNA meant that expressed TCRB transcripts were sequenced. Average reads for naive, central memory and regulatory T cell samples were roughly 3.5 million. Repertoires were generated with immunoSEQ multiplex PCR, while TCRdb's copy carries only in-frame clones and drops some. In the table there are under 200,000 clones, 10% of which are singletons. Concerning this clone: Antigen: not known.

The material sequenced was central memory CD4+ T cells from blood. The origin of this receptor is a man aged 25-40 years with type 1 diabetes. The gene calls are TRBV7-9 and TRBJ1-1, with 7 bases aligning to TRBD1. The CDR3: CASSLNAGGAEAFF. The CDR3 DNA reads as TGTGCCAGCAGCTTAAACGCAGGGGGAGCTGAAGCTTTCTTT.